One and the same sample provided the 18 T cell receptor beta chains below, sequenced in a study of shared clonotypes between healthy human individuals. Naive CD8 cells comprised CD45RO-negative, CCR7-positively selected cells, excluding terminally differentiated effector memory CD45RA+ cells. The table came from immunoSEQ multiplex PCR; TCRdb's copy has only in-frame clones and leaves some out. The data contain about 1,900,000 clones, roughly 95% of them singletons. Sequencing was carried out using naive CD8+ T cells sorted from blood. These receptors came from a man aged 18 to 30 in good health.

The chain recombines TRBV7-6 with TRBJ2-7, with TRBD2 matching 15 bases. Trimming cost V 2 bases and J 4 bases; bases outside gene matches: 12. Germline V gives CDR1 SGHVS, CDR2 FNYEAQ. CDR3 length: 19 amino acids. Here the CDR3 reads CASSLLAGTSGRLAYEQYF. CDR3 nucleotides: TGTGCCAGCAGCTTATTGGCCGGGACTAGCGGGAGGCTAGCGTACGAGCAGTACTTC.

The chain's CDR3 is CASSQDLPLIQGNTEAFF. The CDR3 DNA follows: TGCGCCAGCAGCCAAGACCTTCCGCTCATACAGGGAAACACTGAAGCTTTCTTT. The chain is built from TRBV4-1 and TRBJ1-1, with TRBD1 as a possible D gene (6 bases). The germline gives CDR1 MGHRA, CDR2 YSYEKL. Trimming cost V 0 bases and J 2 bases, with 19 bases left between them. The CDR3 has 18 residues.

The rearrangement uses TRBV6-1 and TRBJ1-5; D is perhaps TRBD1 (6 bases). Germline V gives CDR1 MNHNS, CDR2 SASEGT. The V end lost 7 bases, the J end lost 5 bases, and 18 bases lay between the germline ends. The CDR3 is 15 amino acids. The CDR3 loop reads CASTFTGAIDQPQHF. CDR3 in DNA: TGTGCCAGCACCTTTACGGGGGCTATCGATCAGCCCCAGCATTTT.

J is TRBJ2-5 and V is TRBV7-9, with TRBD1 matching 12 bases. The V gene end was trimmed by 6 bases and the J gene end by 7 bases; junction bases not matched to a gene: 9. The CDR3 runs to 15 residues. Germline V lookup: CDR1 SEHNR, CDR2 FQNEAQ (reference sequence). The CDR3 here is CASSRGTGGPWTQYF. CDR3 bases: TGTGCCAGCAGTCGTGGGACAGGGGGCCCATGGACCCAGTACTTC.

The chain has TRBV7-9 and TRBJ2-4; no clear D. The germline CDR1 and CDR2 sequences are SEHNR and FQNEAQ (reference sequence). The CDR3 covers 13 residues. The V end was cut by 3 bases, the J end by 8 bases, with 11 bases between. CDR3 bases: TGTGCCAGCAGCTTGGCAGGTCGAGACATTCAGTACTTC. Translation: CASSLAGRDIQYF.

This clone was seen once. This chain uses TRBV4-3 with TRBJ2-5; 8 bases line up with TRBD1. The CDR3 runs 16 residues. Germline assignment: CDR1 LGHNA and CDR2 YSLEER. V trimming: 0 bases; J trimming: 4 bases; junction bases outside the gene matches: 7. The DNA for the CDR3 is TGCGCCAGCAGCCAAGATAGGGCAGGGGGCGTAGAGACCCAGTACTTC. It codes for CASSQDRAGGVETQYF.

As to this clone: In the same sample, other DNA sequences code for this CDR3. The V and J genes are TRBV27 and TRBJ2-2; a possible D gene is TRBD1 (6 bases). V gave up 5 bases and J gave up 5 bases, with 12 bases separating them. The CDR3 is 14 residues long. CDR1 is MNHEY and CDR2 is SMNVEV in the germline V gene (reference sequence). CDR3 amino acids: CASSLLQGTGELFF. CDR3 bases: TGTGCCAGCAGTCTACTTCAGGGGACCGGGGAGCTGTTTTTT.

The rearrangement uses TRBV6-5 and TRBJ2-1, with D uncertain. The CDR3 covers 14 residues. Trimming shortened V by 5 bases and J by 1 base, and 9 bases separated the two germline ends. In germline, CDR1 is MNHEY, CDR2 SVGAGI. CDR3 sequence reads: CASSPSASYNEQFF. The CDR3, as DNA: TGTGCCAGCAGTCCAAGCGCTTCCTACAATGAGCAGTTCTTC.

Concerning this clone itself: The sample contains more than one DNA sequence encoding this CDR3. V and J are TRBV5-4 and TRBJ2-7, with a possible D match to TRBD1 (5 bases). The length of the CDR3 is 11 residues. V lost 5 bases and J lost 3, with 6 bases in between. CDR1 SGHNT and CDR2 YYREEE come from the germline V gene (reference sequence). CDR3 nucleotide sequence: TGTGCCAGCAGTGACAGCTACGAGCAGTACTTC. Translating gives CASSDSYEQYF.

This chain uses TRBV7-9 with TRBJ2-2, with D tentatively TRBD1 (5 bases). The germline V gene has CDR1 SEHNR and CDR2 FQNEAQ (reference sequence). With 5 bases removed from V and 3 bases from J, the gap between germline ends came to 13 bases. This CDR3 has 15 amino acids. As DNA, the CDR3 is TGTGCCAGCAGCCCGCGGACATCTCACACCGGGGAGCTGTTTTTT. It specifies CASSPRTSHTGELFF.

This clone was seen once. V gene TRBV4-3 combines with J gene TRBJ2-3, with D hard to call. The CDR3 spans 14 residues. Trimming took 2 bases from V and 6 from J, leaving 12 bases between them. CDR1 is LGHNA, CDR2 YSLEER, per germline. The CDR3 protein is CASSQFLASDTQYF. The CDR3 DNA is TGCGCCAGCAGCCAATTCTTAGCAAGTGATACGCAGTATTTT.

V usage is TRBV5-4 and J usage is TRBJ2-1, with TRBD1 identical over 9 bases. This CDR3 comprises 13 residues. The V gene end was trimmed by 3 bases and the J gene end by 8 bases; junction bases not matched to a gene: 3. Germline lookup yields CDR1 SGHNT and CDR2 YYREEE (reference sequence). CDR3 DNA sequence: TGTGCCAGCAGCTCGGACAGGGGCGATGAGCAGTTCTTC. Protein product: CASSSDRGDEQFF.

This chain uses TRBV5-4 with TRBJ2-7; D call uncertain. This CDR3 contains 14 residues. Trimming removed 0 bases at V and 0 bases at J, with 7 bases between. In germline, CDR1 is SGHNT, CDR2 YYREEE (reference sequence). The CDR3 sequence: CASSLGEHSYEQYF. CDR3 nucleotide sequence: TGTGCCAGCAGCTTGGGTGAACACTCCTACGAGCAGTACTTC.

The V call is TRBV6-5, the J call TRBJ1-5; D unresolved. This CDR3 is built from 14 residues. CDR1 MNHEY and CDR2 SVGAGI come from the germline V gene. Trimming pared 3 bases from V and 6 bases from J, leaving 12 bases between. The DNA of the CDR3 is TGTGCCAGCAGTTATGGTGCGGGGTCTCAGCCCCAGCATTTT. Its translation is CASSYGAGSQPQHF.

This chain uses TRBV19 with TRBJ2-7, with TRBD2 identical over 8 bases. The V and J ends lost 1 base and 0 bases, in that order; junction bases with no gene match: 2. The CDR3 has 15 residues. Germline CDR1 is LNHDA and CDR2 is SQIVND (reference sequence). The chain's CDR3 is CASSIVSGSSYEQYF. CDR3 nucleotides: TGTGCCAGTAGTATAGTGAGCGGGAGCTCCTACGAGCAGTACTTC.

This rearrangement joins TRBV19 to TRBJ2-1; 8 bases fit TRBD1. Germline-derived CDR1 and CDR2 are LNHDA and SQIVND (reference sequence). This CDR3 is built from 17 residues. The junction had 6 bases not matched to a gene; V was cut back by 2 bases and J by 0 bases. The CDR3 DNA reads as TGTGCCAGTAGTATATATGGACAGGGTAGCTCCTACAATGAGCAGTTCTTC. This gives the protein CASSIYGQGSSYNEQFF.

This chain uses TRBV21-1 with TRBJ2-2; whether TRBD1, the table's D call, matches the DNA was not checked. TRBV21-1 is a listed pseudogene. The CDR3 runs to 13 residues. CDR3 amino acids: CASSARGSGELFF. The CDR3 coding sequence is TGTGCCAGCAGCGCGAGGGGGAGCGGGGAGCTGTTTTTT.

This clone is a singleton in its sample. Here the CDR3 DNA reads TGCGCCAGCAGCTCCTTAACAGACGGGGCAGATACGCAGTATTTT. It yields the protein CASSSLTDGADTQYF. This chain connects TRBV5-1 to TRBJ2-3, with D maybe TRBD2 (5 bases). V shed 3 bases and J shed 4 bases, with 15 bases lying between them. The CDR3 is 15 residues long. From germline, CDR1 is SGHRS and CDR2 YFSETQ.